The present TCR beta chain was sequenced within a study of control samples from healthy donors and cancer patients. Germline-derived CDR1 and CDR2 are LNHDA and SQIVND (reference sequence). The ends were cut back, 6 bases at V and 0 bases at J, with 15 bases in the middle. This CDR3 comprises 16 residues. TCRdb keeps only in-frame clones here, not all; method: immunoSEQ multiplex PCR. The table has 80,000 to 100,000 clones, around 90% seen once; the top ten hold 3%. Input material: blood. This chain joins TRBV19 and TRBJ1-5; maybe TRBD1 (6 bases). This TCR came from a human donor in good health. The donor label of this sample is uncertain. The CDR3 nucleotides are TGTGCCAGTAGCCGGCAAGACAGGATTAGCAATCAGCCCCAGCATTTT. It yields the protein CASSRQDRISNQPQHF.